The 31 T cell receptor beta chains reported below all come from one sample, sequenced in a study of vaccination effects on CD4 cells after COVID-19 (dated by TCRdb to between 2020 and 2023). These receptors' targets are unknown. Library generation was performed with the immunoSEQ multiplex PCR assay. Sourced from immuneACCESS, this table was stored by TCRdb with only in-frame sequences that have V and J called. A share of the clones is absent; for the studies checked, an unresolved V gene accounts for under half, and the remainder has no known explanation. For this sample the table gives more than 15,000 clones, of which about 70% were detected only once. The biggest ten clones account for more than 20% of the sample. To identify antigen-specific CD4+ T cell clonotypes by their expansion, the ViraFEST assay first stimulated PBMC with viral peptide pools and then applied TCR sequencing. After 10 days of culture, CD4+ T cells were isolated with the EasySep CD4+ T cell isolation kit. Convalescent patients had PCR-confirmed SARS-CoV-2 infection between March and December 2020, before Alpha, Beta and Delta variants emerged in the United States. Each participant received two doses of an mRNA SARS-CoV-2 vaccine, either BNT162b2 or mRNA-1273.

The input for sequencing was CD4+ T cells from PBMCs cultured with SARS-CoV-2 spike peptides, taken after COVID-19 vaccination. The cell subset or site label here, explained by the study, means: SARS-CoV-2 spike overlapping peptide pool stimulation. These TCRs come from a human donor who had a prior SARS-CoV-2 infection.

This chain connects TRBV9 to TRBJ2-7, with TRBD2 matching over 8 bases. Germline CDR1 reads SGDLS; CDR2 reads YYNGEE. This CDR3 is 15 amino acids long. After removal of 0 bases from V and 2 bases from J, the junction contained 4 bases not matched to a gene. CDR3: CASSVGNSGTYEQYF. Written as DNA, the CDR3 is TGTGCCAGCAGCGTAGGAAATAGCGGGACCTACGAGCAGTACTTC.

This sequence joins TRBV7-9 and TRBJ1-4, with D unresolved. Germline V gives CDR1 SEHNR, CDR2 FQNEAQ (reference sequence). The CDR3 is 14 amino acids. Trimming pared 2 bases from V and 8 bases from J, leaving 12 bases between. This chain's CDR3 is CASSLTSPGEKLFF. CDR3 nucleotide sequence: TGTGCCAGCAGCTTAACCAGCCCGGGGGAAAAACTGTTTTTT.

The chain joins TRBV18 to TRBJ2-1, with TRBD1 matching 7 bases. The CDR3 is 17 amino acids. CDR1 and CDR2 (germline): KGHSH, LQKENI. The J segment lost 4 bases and the V segment lost 3 bases, leaving 12 bases of the junction unmatched. Written as DNA, the CDR3 is TGTGCCAGCTCACCTGCCGACACCGGGACAGTTTACAATGAGCAGTTCTTC. Encoded protein: CASSPADTGTVYNEQFF.

V and J are TRBV7-8 and TRBJ2-1; a weak D match, TRBD2 (6 bases). V was trimmed by 8 bases and J by 0 bases, leaving 14 bases between them. The CDR3 extends over 15 amino acids. The germline V gene has CDR1 SGHVS and CDR2 FQNEAQ. The CDR3 loop is CASHRRGSSYNEQFF. CDR3 nucleotides: TGTGCCAGCCACCGGAGGGGAAGCTCCTACAATGAGCAGTTCTTC.

A single count supports this clone. J is TRBJ2-5 and V is TRBV6-5; 7 bases agree with TRBD2. This CDR3 region has 15 residues. The V segment lost 8 bases and the J segment 6 bases; nucleotides outside the gene matches: 15. CDR1 MNHEY and CDR2 SVGAGI come from the germline V gene. The chain's CDR3 is CASYGGWSSAQTQYF. In DNA form, the CDR3 reads TGTGCCAGCTACGGGGGGTGGTCGTCCGCGCAGACCCAGTACTTC.

The chain is built from TRBV7-2 and TRBJ2-1, with D possibly matching TRBD2 (7 bases). Germline V CDR1 and CDR2: SGHTA, FQGNSA. The V and J ends lost 5 bases and 4 bases respectively, with 15 bases between them. There are 15 residues in the CDR3. CDR3 in DNA: TGTGCCAGCAGCACTCGGCGGGGGCAGTACAATGAGCAGTTCTTC. Its translation is CASSTRRGQYNEQFF.

This rearrangement joins TRBV24-1 to TRBJ2-1; 11 nucleotides agree with TRBD1. Germline V gene lookup returns CDR1 KGHDR and CDR2 SFDVKD. Trimming at V came to 4 bases and at J to 2 bases, leaving 9 bases not matched to a gene. The CDR3 is 18 residues long. CDR3 DNA: TGTGCCACCAGTGACAGCAGCAGGACAGGGGGCCCCTACAATGAGCAGTTCTTC. Translated: CATSDSSRTGGPYNEQFF.

About this clone itself: Sequence at one end of the junction differs from germline and may be a read error. The CDR3: CASSLGVSSYNEQFF. CDR3 nucleotides: TGTGCTAGCAGCTTAGGCGTTAGCTCCTACAATGAGCAGTTCTTC. The chain uses TRBV7-7 and TRBJ2-1; D is undetermined. This CDR3 is 15 amino acids long. Per the germline V gene, CDR1 is SSHAT and CDR2 is FNYEAQ (reference sequence). The whole variable domain, filled in from reference TRBV7-7 and TRBJ2-1, reads GAGVSQSPRYKVTKRGQDVTLRCDPISSHATLYWYQQALGQGPEFLTYFNYEAQPDKSGLPSDRFSAERPEGSISTLTIQRTEQRDSAMYRCASSLGVSSYNEQFFGPGTRLTVL.

This clone is categorized as large (0.1 to 1%). The J gene is TRBJ1-2, the V gene TRBV7-8; D not resolved. The CDR3 is made up of 14 amino acids. V was trimmed by 6 bases and J by 0 bases, leaving 11 bases between them. Germline CDR1 SGHVS, CDR2 FQNEAQ. DNA of the CDR3: TGTGCCAGCAGTCCCTGGTCAGCTAACTATGGCTACACCTTC. Encoded protein: CASSPWSANYGYTF.

This clone was seen just once. This chain links TRBV29-1 with TRBJ1-4; D remains unclear. Germline V gene sequence: CDR1 SQVTM, CDR2 ANQGSEA. Trimming removed 4 bases from V and 4 bases from J, with 7 bases in between. CDR3 length: 12 amino acids. Here the CDR3 reads CSVGRSNEKLFF. DNA of the CDR3: TGCAGCGTTGGGAGGAGTAATGAAAAACTGTTTTTT.

The V call is TRBV27, the J call TRBJ2-1, with TRBD1 identical over 7 bases. Germline V lookup: CDR1 MNHEY, CDR2 SMNVEV (reference sequence). The CDR3 covers 16 residues. V lost 3 bases and J lost 0; bases outside the gene matches: 5. The chain's CDR3 is CASSLATGSSYNEQFF. The CDR3 coding sequence is TGTGCCAGCAGTTTGGCGACAGGGAGCTCCTACAATGAGCAGTTCTTC.

The rearrangement links TRBV5-1 to TRBJ2-3; D possibly corresponds to TRBD2 (6 bases). The CDR3 is made up of 16 amino acids. Germline-derived CDR1 and CDR2 are SGHRS and YFSETQ. Trimming took 3 bases from V and 4 from J, leaving 18 bases between them. The CDR3 sequence: CASSWRVGGSADTQYF. The CDR3, as DNA: TGCGCCAGCAGCTGGAGGGTTGGGGGGAGTGCAGATACGCAGTATTTT.

In its sample, this clone was seen once. One junction end does not reproduce the germline sequence, and a read error may be involved. This sequence joins TRBV30 and TRBJ2-1; D may match TRBD1 or TRBD2 (7 bases each). The V gene's germline CDR1 is GTSNPN and CDR2 SVGIG (reference sequence). CDR3 size: 13 residues. CDR3 sequence (DNA): TGTGCCGGGAGGGGGCTTGGCTACAATGAGCAGTTCTTC. Translating gives CAGRGLGYNEQFF. The full variable domain, with the rest looked up from reference TRBV30 and TRBJ2-1, is SQTIHQWPATLVQPVGSPLSLECTVEGTSNPNLYWYRQAAGRGLQLLFYSVGIGQISSEVPQNLSASRPQDRQFILSSKKLLLSDSGFYLCAGRGLGYNEQFFGPGTRLTVL.

The CDR3: CASSYSGGGGQYF. CDR3 DNA sequence: TGTGCCAGCAGTTACTCCGGGGGAGGGGGCCAGTACTTC. V and J are TRBV6-5 and TRBJ2-5, with D perhaps matching TRBD2 (7 bases). Germline assignment: CDR1 MNHEY and CDR2 SVGAGI. The CDR3 contains 13 residues. V was trimmed by 0 bases and J by 10 bases, leaving 12 bases between them.

Sample share makes this clone hyperexpanded (1% or more). The chain has TRBV4-1 and TRBJ1-2; maybe TRBD1 (6 bases). From germline, CDR1 is MGHRA and CDR2 YSYEKL. Trimming removed 4 bases at V and 8 bases at J, with 14 bases between. CDR3 size: 13 residues. In DNA, the CDR3 is TGCGCCAGCAGCCTACGGGGGGCGAAAGGCTACACCTTC. Translating it yields CASSLRGAKGYTF.

The V and J genes are TRBV5-1 and TRBJ2-5; weak D call: TRBD2 (6 bases). The germline V gene has CDR1 SGHRS and CDR2 YFSETQ. V shed 0 bases and J shed 1 base, with 10 bases lying between them. This CDR3 is 15 amino acids long. CDR3 loop: CASSLGGAGQETQYF. The CDR3 DNA reads as TGCGCCAGCAGCTTGGGCGGGGCGGGCCAAGAGACCCAGTACTTC.

The rearrangement uses TRBV19 and TRBJ1-2, with D possibly matching TRBD1 (6 bases). The CDR3 runs 12 residues. The germline V gene has CDR1 LNHDA and CDR2 SQIVND (reference sequence). V lost 2 bases, J lost 8 bases, and 9 bases lay in between. The chain's CDR3 is CASSIRGVGYTF. The CDR3 DNA follows: TGTGCCAGTAGTATAAGGGGGGTCGGCTACACCTTC. Drawing the rest from reference TRBV19 and TRBJ1-2, the complete variable domain is DGGITQSPKYLFRKEGQNVTLSCEQNLNHDAMYWYRQDPGQGLRLIYYSQIVNDFQKGDIAEGYSVSREKKESFPLTVTSAQKNPTAFYLCASSIRGVGYTFGSGTRLTVV.

The chain has TRBV19 and TRBJ2-3; either TRBD1 or TRBD2 may fit D (5 bases each). This CDR3 has 14 amino acids. Germline lookup yields CDR1 LNHDA and CDR2 SQIVND (reference sequence). V was pared by 1 base and J by 6 bases, with 11 bases between. The CDR3 region has the DNA TGTGCCAGTAGTATAGGAGGGGCAGCGGATACGCAGTATTTT. Translated: CASSIGGAADTQYF. The full variable domain, in which reference TRBV19 and TRBJ2-3 provide the parts outside the CDR3, is DGGITQSPKYLFRKEGQNVTLSCEQNLNHDAMYWYRQDPGQGLRLIYYSQIVNDFQKGDIAEGYSVSREKKESFPLTVTSAQKNPTAFYLCASSIGGAADTQYFGPGTRLTVL.

V and J are TRBV3-1 (or the pseudogene TRBV3-2) and TRBJ1-2; unclear D gene. CDR1 and CDR2 (germline): LGHDT, YNNKEL (reference sequence). The CDR3 extends over 13 amino acids. Deletions cut 4 bases from V and 2 bases from J, with 8 bases between. CDR3 loop: CASSPPLNYGYTF. In DNA form, the CDR3 reads TGTGCCAGCAGCCCCCCTTTAAACTATGGCTACACCTTC.

This clone occurred a few times. V gene TRBV5-1 combines with J gene TRBJ2-7; D gene unclear. CDR1 is SGHRS, CDR2 YFSETQ, per germline. This CDR3 comprises 15 residues. Trimming removed 0 bases from V and 2 bases from J, with 12 bases in between. This chain's CDR3 is CASSLGVGGTYEQYF. Here the CDR3 DNA reads TGCGCCAGCAGCTTGGGGGTCGGCGGAACCTACGAGCAGTACTTC.

This chain links TRBV2 with TRBJ1-6; D gene uncertain. The V gene lost 3 bases and the J gene lost 12 bases, with 12 bases spanning the gap. The CDR3 runs to 13 residues. From germline, CDR1 is SNHLY and CDR2 FYNNEI. CDR3 DNA: TGTGCCAGCAGTGAGAGGAACCCGGTACCCCTCCACTTT. Protein product: CASSERNPVPLHF.

This chain joins TRBV7-9 and TRBJ1-1; no clear D. V dropped 5 bases and J dropped 9 bases, with 16 bases sitting between them. The CDR3 is made up of 13 amino acids. Germline V gene sequence: CDR1 SEHNR, CDR2 FQNEAQ (reference sequence). CDR3 in amino acids: CASSPSGQDQAFF. CDR3 bases: TGTGCCAGCAGCCCTAGCGGGCAGGACCAAGCTTTCTTT.

This clone showed up just once. This chain joins TRBV6-5 and TRBJ1-5; D may be TRBD1 (5 bases). V lost 4 bases to trimming and J lost 4 bases, with 14 bases between them. CDR1 and CDR2 from the germline V gene are MNHEY and SVGAGI. The CDR3 contains 15 residues. DNA for the CDR3: TGTGCCAGCAGTTTGGACGGTGGGGGGAATCAGCCCCAGCATTTT. It is translated as CASSLDGGGNQPQHF.

This clone was counted between two and nine times. This chain joins TRBV2 and TRBJ1-3, with 7 positions matching TRBD1. The V gene's germline CDR1 is SNHLY and CDR2 FYNNEI. Trimming removed 3 bases from V and 1 base from J; junction bases left unmatched: 9. This CDR3 comprises 17 residues. Here the CDR3 DNA reads TGTGCCAGCAGTGACTACAGGGGTGAAAGGTCTGGAAACACCATATATTTT. It yields the protein CASSDYRGERSGNTIYF.

This chain joins TRBV5-4 and TRBJ2-7, with D perhaps matching TRBD2 (5 bases). This CDR3 comprises 12 residues. The ends were cut back, 4 bases at V and 7 bases at J, with 12 bases in the middle. The germline CDR1 and CDR2 sequences are SGHNT and YYREEE (reference sequence). The CDR3, as DNA: TGTGCCAGCAGCCCGGACTCAGTAGAGCAGTACTTC. It is translated as CASSPDSVEQYF.

This chain joins TRBV2 and TRBJ2-5, with a tentative D call TRBD1 (5 bases). CDR3 size: 14 residues. The V gene's germline CDR1 is SNHLY and CDR2 FYNNEI. The ends were cut back, 2 bases at V and 1 base at J, with 8 bases in the middle. The CDR3 DNA reads TGTGCCAGCAGTGAATTCAGGGCCCAAGAGACCCAGTACTTC. This codes for CASSEFRAQETQYF.

This clone occurred a few times. J is TRBJ2-3 and V is TRBV19; D possibly corresponds to TRBD2 (5 bases). V was shortened by 6 bases and J by 0 bases, with 10 bases between the two germline ends. The CDR3 runs to 14 residues. Germline CDR1 LNHDA, CDR2 SQIVND (reference sequence). The CDR3 DNA is TGTGCCAGTAGAAGGAGAGGGAGCACAGATACGCAGTATTTT. It specifies CASRRRGSTDTQYF.

This chain joins TRBV5-4 and TRBJ1-1; 7 nucleotides align to TRBD1. The CDR3 loop spans 13 amino acids. V lost 5 bases to trimming and J lost 6 bases; unmatched junction nucleotides: 7. Germline CDR1 and CDR2: SGHNT and YYREEE (reference sequence). This CDR3 reads CASSSNRGAEAFF. As DNA, the CDR3 is TGTGCCAGCAGTTCTAACAGGGGCGCTGAAGCTTTCTTT. The full variable domain, rest sourced from reference TRBV5-4 and TRBJ1-1, is ETGVTQSPTHLIKTRGQQVTLRCSSQSGHNTVSWYQQALGQGPQFIFQYYREEENGRGNFPPRFSGLQFPNYSSELNVNALELDDSALYLCASSSNRGAEAFFGQGTRLTVV.

This clone rates as hyperexpanded. This chain uses TRBV18 with TRBJ2-7; a possible D gene is TRBD1 (5 bases). The CDR3 runs 14 residues. The germline V and J ends were trimmed by 2 bases and 5 bases, with 13 bases remaining between them. Per the germline V gene, CDR1 is KGHSH and CDR2 is LQKENI. The CDR3 sequence is CASSPSQGRDEQYF. For the CDR3, the DNA is TGTGCCAGCTCACCATCCCAGGGTCGGGACGAGCAGTACTTC.

The chain joins TRBV5-1 to TRBJ1-6, with 9 nucleotides matching TRBD1. This CDR3 region has 15 residues. Germline V lookup: CDR1 SGHRS, CDR2 YFSETQ. V lost 0 bases and J lost 10; bases outside the gene matches: 5. CDR3 sequence reads: CASSLAWDRVSPLHF. The CDR3 DNA follows: TGCGCCAGCAGCTTGGCGTGGGACAGGGTGTCACCCCTCCACTTT.

This clone was detected only once. CDR3 amino acids: CASSFQGSGETQYF. In DNA, the CDR3 is TGTGCCAGCAGCTTCCAGGGTAGCGGAGAGACCCAGTACTTC. J is TRBJ2-5 and V is TRBV7-2; perhaps TRBD2 as D (6 bases). This CDR3 is built from 14 residues. Per the germline V gene, CDR1 is SGHTA and CDR2 is FQGNSA. V shed 3 bases and J shed 4 bases, with 12 bases lying between them.